The next 2 T cell receptor beta chains were all read from a single sample in a study of blood T cells in healthy people across ages. The second PCR ran about 6 to 11 cycles with a sample-barcoded 5' primer and J-beta primers. TCRdb re-called the 5' RACE reads through MiXCR, storing one row per CDR3 protein. The sample consists of some 900,000 distinct CDR3 sequences, under 30% of them appearing once. Material: blood. Receptors were obtained from a woman older than 75 in good health.

This clonotype has ten or more counts. The chain employs TRBV18 and TRBJ2-7; 9 bases map to TRBD1. Germline loops: CDR1 KGHSH, CDR2 LQKENI. The trim removed 4 bases at V and 6 bases at J, leaving 4 bases unmatched. The CDR3 spans 13 residues. The CDR3 nucleotides are TGTGCCAGCTCACGGGACAGGGCTGCCGAGCAGTACTTC. Residues: CASSRDRAAEQYF.

A remark on this clonotype: This may stem from a read error, because a much larger clone lies one nucleotide away. V and J are TRBV5-1 and TRBJ2-1, with D possibly TRBD1 on 10 matching bases. Germline V gene lookup returns CDR1 SGHRS and CDR2 YFSETQ. The CDR3 has 15 amino acids. CDR3 in amino acids: CASSFLAGQGNGQFF. The CDR3 region has the DNA TGCGCCAGCAGCTTCCTAGCGGGACAGGGGAATGGGCAGTTCTTC.